Listed here are 18 T cell receptor beta chains from one sample, sequenced in a study of post-analysis software for immune sequencing data. Study outcomes and limitations: Included in a set of roughly five TRBV segments more frequent in patients than controls were TRBV5-6, TRBV5-1 and TRBV20-1.

The antigens these receptors bind are not known. Included in the TCR beta cDNA libraries were unique molecular identifiers. MiXCR, run by TCRdb on the PCR reads, gives a single entry per CDR3 protein. Here the sample spans hundreds of thousands of distinct CDR3 sequences, 30% being singletons. Sequencing was performed on blood. The receptor set was obtained from a girl under 18 with multiple sclerosis.

This clonotype showed up just a few times. This rearrangement joins TRBV15 to TRBJ1-2; 7 nucleotides align to TRBD1. Looked up from germline, CDR1 is LNHNV and CDR2 is YYDKDF (reference sequence). Germline trimming cut 4 bases from V and 6 bases from J; bases unmatched to any gene: 5. This CDR3 spans 13 amino acids. The DNA for the CDR3 is TGTGCCACCAGCAAAAGGGGACAGAATGGCTACACCTTC. Protein product: CATSKRGQNGYTF.

This rearrangement joins TRBV6-5 to TRBJ2-3; no clear D. The V and J ends lost 5 bases and 7 bases respectively, with 16 bases between them. Germline V gene data show CDR1 as MNHEY and CDR2 as SVGAGI. The CDR3 sequence is 14 residues long. CDR3 protein: CASSTPQPPNTQYF. CDR3 bases: TGTGCCAGCAGTACTCCCCAACCCCCGAATACGCAGTATTTT.

V gene TRBV2 combines with J gene TRBJ2-1; 12 bases map to TRBD2. The trim removed 10 bases at V and 8 bases at J, leaving 6 bases unmatched. Germline V lookup: CDR1 SNHLY, CDR2 FYNNEI. The CDR3 is made up of 13 amino acids. CDR3 residues: CATETSGSHEQFF. For the CDR3, the DNA is TGTGCCACTGAGACTAGCGGGAGCCATGAGCAGTTCTTC.

The gene calls are TRBV6-2 or TRBV6-3 and TRBJ1-4, with a possible D match to TRBD1 (5 bases). V dropped 6 bases and J dropped 5 bases, with 10 bases sitting between them. This CDR3 comprises 13 residues. The germline CDR1 and CDR2 sequences are MNHEY and SVGEGT. This CDR3 is CASSVTANEKLFF. CDR3 in DNA: TGTGCCAGCAGCGTGACAGCGAATGAAAAACTGTTTTTT.

There are many counts of this clonotype. The chain has TRBV3-1 and TRBJ2-1; 7 bases agree with TRBD1. Germline V gene data show CDR1 as LGHDT and CDR2 as YNNKEL (reference sequence). The CDR3 is made up of 19 amino acids. V gave up 3 bases and J gave up 2 bases; unmatched junction bases: 16. The CDR3 DNA is TGTGCCAGCAGCCATCCTCGGGAAGACAGGGACCCTGCCTACAATGAGCAGTTCTTC. As protein: CASSHPREDRDPAYNEQFF.

This clonotype has ten or more counts. The CDR3 bases are TGCAGCGCCCAAGTAAACCCCTTCGAGCAGTACTTC. The encoded protein is CSAQVNPFEQYF. This rearrangement joins TRBV29-1 to TRBJ2-7; D gene ambiguous. The germline V and J ends were trimmed by 7 bases and 6 bases, with 16 bases remaining between them. The germline V gene encodes CDR1 SQVTM and CDR2 ANQGSEA. The CDR3 is made up of 12 amino acids.

The CDR3 loop reads CASSQAEAGDGYNEQFF. DNA for the CDR3: TGCGCCAGCAGCCAAGCGGAGGCAGGGGACGGCTACAATGAGCAGTTCTTC. This sequence joins TRBV4-3 and TRBJ2-1, with D tentatively TRBD1 (6 bases). Germline-derived CDR1 and CDR2 are LGHNA and YSLEER. The CDR3 spans 17 residues. V lost 1 base and J lost 3, with 16 bases in between.

This clonotype was seen only a few times. The chain carries TRBV20-1 and TRBJ2-7, with unresolved D. V lost 7 bases and J lost 0, with 16 bases in between. Germline V gene lookup returns CDR1 DFQATT and CDR2 SNEGSKA (reference sequence). CDR3 length: 14 amino acids. The CDR3: CSGMVGSSSYEQYF. DNA of the CDR3: TGCAGTGGAATGGTAGGGTCGAGCTCCTACGAGCAGTACTTC.

This chain links TRBV20-1 with TRBJ2-3, with 8 bases that match TRBD2. Trimming cost V 2 bases and J 0 bases; bases outside gene matches: 4. The CDR3 has 15 amino acids. Germline V gives CDR1 DFQATT, CDR2 SNEGSKA (reference sequence). CDR3: CSARKAGGSTDTQYF. The CDR3, as DNA: TGCAGTGCTAGAAAGGCGGGGGGCAGCACAGATACGCAGTATTTT.

In its sample, this clonotype was seen a few times. The chain couples TRBV7-2 to TRBJ2-5, with 9 positions matching TRBD1. The J call may be in error: the DNA end matches TRBJ2-7 better. From germline, CDR1 is SGHTA and CDR2 FQGNSA. The CDR3 consists of 12 residues. CDR3: CASSRDRAEQYF. For the CDR3, the DNA is TGTGCCAGCAGCCGGGACAGGGCCGAGCAGTACTTC.

This clonotype occurred a few times. In DNA, the CDR3 is TGCAGTGCTGAGGAAATGCTAGCGGGAGTGTACAATGAGCAGTTCTTC. Its protein product is CSAEEMLAGVYNEQFF. V is TRBV20-1 and J is TRBJ2-1; 10 bases align to TRBD2. Germline V CDR1 and CDR2: DFQATT, SNEGSKA (reference sequence). CDR3 size: 16 residues. J was trimmed by 4 bases and V by 5 bases; bases with no gene match: 11.

CDR3 bases: TGTGCCAGCAGCCCTAAATTAGCGGGGCTAACAGATACGCAGTATTTT. Translating it yields CASSPKLAGLTDTQYF. This chain links TRBV7-9 with TRBJ2-3, with 8 positions matching TRBD2. V was clipped by 5 bases and J by 3 bases; unmatched bases: 10. The germline gives CDR1 SEHNR, CDR2 FQNEAQ (reference sequence). There are 16 residues in the CDR3.

In its sample, this clonotype was seen a few times. This chain links TRBV18 with TRBJ1-4; tentatively, D is TRBD1 (6 bases). Deletions cut 11 bases from V and 0 bases from J, with 16 bases between. Germline loops: CDR1 KGHSH, CDR2 LQKENI. The CDR3 has 15 amino acids. The CDR3 nucleotides are TGTGCCTCGATTCGACAGGTCGCAACTAATGAAAAACTGTTTTTT. It is translated as CASIRQVATNEKLFF.

The J gene is TRBJ2-1, the V gene TRBV7-9; TRBD1 matches 7 bases. The CDR3 runs to 15 residues. In germline, CDR1 is SEHNR, CDR2 FQNEAQ (reference sequence). Trimming took 3 bases from V and 5 from J; bases not matched to a gene: 7. CDR3 region: CASSFVDRVNNEQFF. The CDR3 nucleotides read TGTGCCAGCAGCTTTGTAGACAGGGTCAACAATGAGCAGTTCTTC. The full variable domain, completed using reference TRBV7-9 and TRBJ2-1, is DTGVSQNPRHKITKRGQNVTFRCDPISEHNRLYWYRQTLGQGPEFLTYFQNEAQLEKSRLLSDRFSAERPKGSFSTLEIQRTEQGDSAMYLCASSFVDRVNNEQFFGPGTRLTVL.

The chain combines TRBV5-1 with TRBJ2-7; D is uncertain. The V end was cut by 2 bases, the J end by 7 bases, with 16 bases between. The length of the CDR3 is 14 residues. CDR1 and CDR2 (germline): SGHRS, YFSETQ. The CDR3 coding sequence is TGCGCCAGCAGCTTCGGCAGGTTTTACAATGAGCAGTACTTC. Protein product: CASSFGRFYNEQYF.

This clonotype was seen only a few times. The chain has TRBV29-1 and TRBJ2-3, with D perhaps matching TRBD1 (5 bases). Germline V gene lookup returns CDR1 SQVTM and CDR2 ANQGSEA. There are 15 residues in the CDR3. V lost 2 bases, J lost 0 bases, and 12 bases lay in between. The CDR3 DNA reads as TGCAGCGTTGAATATGTGGCAGGGAGCACAGATACGCAGTATTTT. Encoded protein: CSVEYVAGSTDTQYF.

The chain combines TRBV7-2 with TRBJ2-1; no firm D call. This CDR3 is built from 13 residues. From germline, CDR1 is SGHTA and CDR2 FQGNSA. Trimming stripped 3 bases from V and 6 bases from J, with 9 bases between. CDR3 nucleotide sequence: TGTGCCAGCAGCTTTCCGTCGGCCAATGAGCAGTTCTTC. Its translation: CASSFPSANEQFF.

The chain couples TRBV20-1 to TRBJ1-1; 10 positions agree with TRBD1. The CDR3 is 16 amino acids. J gave up 1 base and V 6 bases, and 11 bases lay outside the gene matches. CDR1 DFQATT and CDR2 SNEGSKA come from the germline V gene (reference sequence). The CDR3 DNA reads TGCAGTGCCCTAAGACCGGACAGGGGGAAGAACACTGAAGCTTTCTTT. Translating gives CSALRPDRGKNTEAFF.